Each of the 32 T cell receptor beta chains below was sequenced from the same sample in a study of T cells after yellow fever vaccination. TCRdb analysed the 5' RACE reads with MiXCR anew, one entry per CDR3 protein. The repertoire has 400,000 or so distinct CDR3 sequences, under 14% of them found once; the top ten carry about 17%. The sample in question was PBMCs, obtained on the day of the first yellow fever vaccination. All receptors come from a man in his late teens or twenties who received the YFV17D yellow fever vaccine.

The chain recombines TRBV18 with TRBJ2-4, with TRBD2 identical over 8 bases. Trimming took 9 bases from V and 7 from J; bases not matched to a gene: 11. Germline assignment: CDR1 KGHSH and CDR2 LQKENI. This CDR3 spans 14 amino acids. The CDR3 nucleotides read TGTGCCAGTGGCCAGCGGGGGCCGGGTAACATTCAGTACTTC. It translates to CASGQRGPGNIQYF.

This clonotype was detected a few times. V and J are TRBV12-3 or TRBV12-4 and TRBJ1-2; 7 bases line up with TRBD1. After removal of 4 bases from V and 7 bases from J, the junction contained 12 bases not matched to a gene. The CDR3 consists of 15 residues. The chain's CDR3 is CASSYTGEISIGYTF. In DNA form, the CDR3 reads TGTGCCAGCAGTTACACAGGGGAGATTTCTATTGGCTACACCTTC.

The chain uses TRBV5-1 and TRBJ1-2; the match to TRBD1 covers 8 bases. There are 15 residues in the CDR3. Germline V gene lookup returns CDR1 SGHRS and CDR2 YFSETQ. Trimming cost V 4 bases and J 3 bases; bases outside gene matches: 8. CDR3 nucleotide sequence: TGCGCCAGCAGCAACCTGACAGGGGCCCACTATGGCTACACCTTC. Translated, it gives CASSNLTGAHYGYTF.

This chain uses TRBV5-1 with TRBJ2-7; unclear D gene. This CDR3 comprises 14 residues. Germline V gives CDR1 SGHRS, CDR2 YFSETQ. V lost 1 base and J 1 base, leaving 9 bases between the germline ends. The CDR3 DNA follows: TGCGCCAGCAGCTTGACAGTTTCTTCCTACGAGCAGTACTTC. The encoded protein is CASSLTVSSYEQYF.

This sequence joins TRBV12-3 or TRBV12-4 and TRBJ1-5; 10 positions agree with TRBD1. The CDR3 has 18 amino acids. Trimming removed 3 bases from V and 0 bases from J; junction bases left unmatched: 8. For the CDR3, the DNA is TGTGCCAGCAGTTTCGGGACAGGGGTGCCGTATAGCAATCAGCCCCAGCATTTT. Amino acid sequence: CASSFGTGVPYSNQPQHF.

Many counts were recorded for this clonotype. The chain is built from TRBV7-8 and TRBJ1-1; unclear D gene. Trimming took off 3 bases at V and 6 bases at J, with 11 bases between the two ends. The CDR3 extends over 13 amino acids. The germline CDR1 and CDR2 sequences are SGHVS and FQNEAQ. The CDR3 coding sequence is TGTGCCAGCAGCTTTCTGGGGAGGGCTGAAGCTTTCTTT. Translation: CASSFLGRAEAFF. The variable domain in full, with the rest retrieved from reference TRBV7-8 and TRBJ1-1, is GAGVSQSPRYKVAKRGQDVALRCDPISGHVSLFWYQQALGQGPEFLTYFQNEAQLDKSGLPSDRFFAERPEGSVSTLKIQRTQQEDSAVYLCASSFLGRAEAFFGQGTRLTVV.

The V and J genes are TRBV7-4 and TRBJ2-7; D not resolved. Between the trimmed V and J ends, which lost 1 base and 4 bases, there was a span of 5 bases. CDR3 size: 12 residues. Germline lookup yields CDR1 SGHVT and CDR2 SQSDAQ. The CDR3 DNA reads TGTGCCAGCAGCTTAGTGGATTACGAGCAGTACTTC. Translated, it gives CASSLVDYEQYF. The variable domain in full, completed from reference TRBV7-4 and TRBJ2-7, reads GAGVSQSPRYKVAKRGRDVALRCDSISGHVTLYWYRQTLGQGSEVLTYSQSDAQRDKSGRPSGRFSAERPERSVSTLKIQRTEQGDSAVYLCASSLVDYEQYFGPGTRLTVT.

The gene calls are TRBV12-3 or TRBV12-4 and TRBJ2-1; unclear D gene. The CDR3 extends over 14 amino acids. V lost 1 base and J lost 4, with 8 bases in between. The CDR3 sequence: CASSLVDTYNEQFF. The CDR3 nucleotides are TGTGCCAGCAGTTTAGTGGATACATACAATGAGCAGTTCTTC.

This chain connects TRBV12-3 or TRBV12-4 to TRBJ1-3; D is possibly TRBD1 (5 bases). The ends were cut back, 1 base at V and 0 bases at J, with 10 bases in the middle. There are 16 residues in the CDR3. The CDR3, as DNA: TGTGCCAGCAGTTTAGTGGGGCTCTCCTCTGGAAACACCATATATTTT. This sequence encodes CASSLVGLSSGNTIYF.

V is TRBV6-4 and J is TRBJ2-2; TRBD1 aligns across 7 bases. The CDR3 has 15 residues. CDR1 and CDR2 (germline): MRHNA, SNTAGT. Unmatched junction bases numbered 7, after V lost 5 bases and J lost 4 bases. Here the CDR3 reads CASSLTGTVTGELFF. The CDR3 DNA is TGTGCCAGCAGTCTGACAGGGACAGTCACCGGGGAGCTGTTTTTT.

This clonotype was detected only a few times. CDR3 coding DNA: TGTGCCAGCAGCTGGGGGACTAGCGGGGGGAGTTACACAGATACGCAGTATTTT. This gives the protein CASSWGTSGGSYTDTQYF. The chain is built from TRBV7-8 and TRBJ2-3; 15 bases line up with TRBD2. The CDR3 runs 18 residues. Germline V gene data show CDR1 as SGHVS and CDR2 as FQNEAQ. V dropped 4 bases and J dropped 2; count of bases not matched to a gene: 7.

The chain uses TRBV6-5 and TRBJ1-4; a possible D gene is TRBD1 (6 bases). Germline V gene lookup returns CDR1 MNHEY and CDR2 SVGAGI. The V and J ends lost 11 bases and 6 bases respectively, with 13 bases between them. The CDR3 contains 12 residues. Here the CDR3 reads CAGKHRDEKLFF. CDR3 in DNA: TGTGCCGGAAAGCACAGGGATGAAAAACTGTTTTTT.

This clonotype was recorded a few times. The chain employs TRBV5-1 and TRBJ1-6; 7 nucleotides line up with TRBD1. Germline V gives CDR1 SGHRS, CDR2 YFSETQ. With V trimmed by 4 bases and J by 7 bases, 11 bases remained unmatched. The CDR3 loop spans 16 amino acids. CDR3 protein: CASSLQGGRGNSPLHF. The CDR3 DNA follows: TGCGCCAGCAGCCTCCAAGGGGGCAGGGGGAATTCACCCCTCCACTTT.

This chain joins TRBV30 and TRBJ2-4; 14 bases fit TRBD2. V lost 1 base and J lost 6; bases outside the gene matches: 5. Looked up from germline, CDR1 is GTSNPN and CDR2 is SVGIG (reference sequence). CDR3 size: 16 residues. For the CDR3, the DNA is TGTGCCTGGAGTGGGACTAGCGGGGGGCCGGGAAACATTCAGTACTTC. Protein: CAWSGTSGGPGNIQYF.

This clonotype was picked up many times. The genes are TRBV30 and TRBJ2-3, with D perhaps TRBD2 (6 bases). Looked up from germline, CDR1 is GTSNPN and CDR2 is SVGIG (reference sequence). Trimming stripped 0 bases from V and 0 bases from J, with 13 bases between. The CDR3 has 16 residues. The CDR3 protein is CAWSVFSGSSTDTQYF. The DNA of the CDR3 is TGTGCCTGGAGTGTATTTAGCGGTTCTAGCACAGATACGCAGTATTTT.

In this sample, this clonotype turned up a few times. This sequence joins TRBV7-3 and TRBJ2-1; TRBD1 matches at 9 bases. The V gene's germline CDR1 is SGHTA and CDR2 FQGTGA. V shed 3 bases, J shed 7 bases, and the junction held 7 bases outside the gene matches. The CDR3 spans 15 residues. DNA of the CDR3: TGTGCCAGCAGCTTCAGGACAGGGGCGAAGAATGAGCAGTTCTTC. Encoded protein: CASSFRTGAKNEQFF.

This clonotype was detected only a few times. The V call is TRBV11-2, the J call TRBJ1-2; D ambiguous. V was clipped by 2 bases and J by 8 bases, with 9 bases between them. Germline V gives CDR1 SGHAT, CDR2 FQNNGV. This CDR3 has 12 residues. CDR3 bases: TGTGCCAGCAGCTTACCCTACAAAGGCTACACCTTC. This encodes CASSLPYKGYTF.

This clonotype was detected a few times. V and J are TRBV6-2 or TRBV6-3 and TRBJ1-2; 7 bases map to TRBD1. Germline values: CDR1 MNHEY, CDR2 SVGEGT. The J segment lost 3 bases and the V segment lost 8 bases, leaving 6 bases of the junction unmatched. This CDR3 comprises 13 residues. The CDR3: CASHRGADYGYTF. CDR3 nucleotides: TGTGCCAGCCACAGGGGAGCAGACTATGGCTACACCTTC.

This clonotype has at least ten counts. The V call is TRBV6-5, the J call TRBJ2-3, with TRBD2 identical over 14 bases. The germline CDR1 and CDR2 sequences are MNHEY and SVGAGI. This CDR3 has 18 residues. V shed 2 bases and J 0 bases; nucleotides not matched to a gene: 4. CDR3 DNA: TGTGCCAGCAGTTACCATGGGACTAGCGGGGGTAGCACAGATACGCAGTATTTT. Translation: CASSYHGTSGGSTDTQYF.

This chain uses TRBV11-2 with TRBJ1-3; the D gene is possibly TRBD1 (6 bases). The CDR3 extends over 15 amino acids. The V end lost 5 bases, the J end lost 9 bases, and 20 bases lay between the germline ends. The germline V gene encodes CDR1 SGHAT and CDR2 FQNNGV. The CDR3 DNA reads TGTGCCAGCAGCACCCGAACCGGACAGTTAAGCACCATATATTTT. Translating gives CASSTRTGQLSTIYF.

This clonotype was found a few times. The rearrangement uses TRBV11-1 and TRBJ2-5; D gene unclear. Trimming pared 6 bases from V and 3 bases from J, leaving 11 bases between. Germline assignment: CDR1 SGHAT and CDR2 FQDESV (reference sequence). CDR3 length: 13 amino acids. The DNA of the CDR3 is TGTGCCAGCAGGTTCGGACCCGAAGAGACCCAGTACTTC. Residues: CASRFGPEETQYF.

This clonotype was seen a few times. CDR3 loop: CASSLAGQGRGQPQHF. The CDR3 DNA sequence: TGTGCCAGCAGTTTAGCGGGACAGGGGAGGGGTCAGCCCCAGCATTTT. The rearrangement joins TRBV12-3 or TRBV12-4 to TRBJ1-5, with TRBD1 matching 10 bases. Trimming removed 0 bases from V and 6 bases from J; junction bases left unmatched: 5. This CDR3 spans 16 amino acids.

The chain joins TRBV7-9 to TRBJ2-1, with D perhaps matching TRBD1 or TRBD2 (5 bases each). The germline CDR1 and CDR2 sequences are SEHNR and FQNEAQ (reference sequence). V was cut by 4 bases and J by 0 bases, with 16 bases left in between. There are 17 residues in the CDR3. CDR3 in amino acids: CASSYATATSSYNEQFF. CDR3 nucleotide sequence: TGTGCCAGCAGCTACGCGACAGCTACTAGCTCCTACAATGAGCAGTTCTTC.

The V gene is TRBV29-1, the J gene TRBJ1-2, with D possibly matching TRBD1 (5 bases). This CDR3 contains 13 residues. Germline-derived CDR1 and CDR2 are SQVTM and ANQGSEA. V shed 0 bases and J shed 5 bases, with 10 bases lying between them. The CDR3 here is CSVEEAGYYGYTF. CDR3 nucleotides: TGCAGCGTTGAAGAGGCAGGGTATTATGGCTACACCTTC.

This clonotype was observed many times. CDR3 in amino acids: CASSRNGQNNSPLHF. In DNA, the CDR3 is TGTGCCAGCAGCCGCAACGGGCAGAATAATTCACCCCTCCACTTT. This chain joins TRBV11-2 and TRBJ1-6; D gene ambiguous. The germline V and J ends were trimmed by 5 bases and 5 bases, with 13 bases remaining between them. CDR3 size: 15 residues. Germline V gives CDR1 SGHAT, CDR2 FQNNGV.

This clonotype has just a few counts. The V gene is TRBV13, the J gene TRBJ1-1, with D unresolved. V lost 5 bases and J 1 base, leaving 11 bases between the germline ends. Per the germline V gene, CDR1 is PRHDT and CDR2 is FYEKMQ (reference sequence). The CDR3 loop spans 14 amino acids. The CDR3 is CASSHPLPNTEAFF. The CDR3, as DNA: TGTGCCAGCAGCCACCCTTTACCGAACACTGAAGCTTTCTTT.

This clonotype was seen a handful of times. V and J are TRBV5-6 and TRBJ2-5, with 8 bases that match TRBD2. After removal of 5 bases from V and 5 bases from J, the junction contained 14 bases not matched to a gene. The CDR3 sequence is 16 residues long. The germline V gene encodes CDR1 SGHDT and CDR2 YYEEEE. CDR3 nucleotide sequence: TGTGCCAGCAGTTCTGCCCTAGCGGGCAGTTTCGAGACCCAGTACTTC. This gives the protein CASSSALAGSFETQYF. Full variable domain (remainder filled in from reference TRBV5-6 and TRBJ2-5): DAGVTQSPTHLIKTRGQQVTLRCSPKSGHDTVSWYQQALGQGPQFIFQYYEEEERQRGNFPDRFSGHQFPNYSSELNVNALLLGDSALYLCASSSALAGSFETQYFGPGTRLLVL.

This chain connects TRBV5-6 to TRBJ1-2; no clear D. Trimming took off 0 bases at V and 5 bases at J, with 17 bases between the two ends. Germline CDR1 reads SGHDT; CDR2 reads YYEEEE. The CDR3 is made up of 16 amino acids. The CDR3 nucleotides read TGTGCCAGCAGCTTGGTACCCGGGGAGGTTGATTATGGCTACACCTTC. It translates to CASSLVPGEVDYGYTF.

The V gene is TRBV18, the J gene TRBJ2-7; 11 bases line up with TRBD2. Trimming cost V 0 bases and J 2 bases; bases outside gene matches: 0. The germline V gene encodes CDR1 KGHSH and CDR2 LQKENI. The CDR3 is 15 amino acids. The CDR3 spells CASSPPSGGAYEQYF. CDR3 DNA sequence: TGTGCCAGCTCACCACCTAGCGGGGGGGCCTACGAGCAGTACTTC.

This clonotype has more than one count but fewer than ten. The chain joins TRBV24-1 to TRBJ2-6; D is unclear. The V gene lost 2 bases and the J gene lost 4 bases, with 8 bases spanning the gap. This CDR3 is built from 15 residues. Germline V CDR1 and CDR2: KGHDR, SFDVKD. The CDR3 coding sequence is TGTGCCACCAGTGATTGGCGGCGAGGGGCCAACGTCCTGACTTTC. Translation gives CATSDWRRGANVLTF.

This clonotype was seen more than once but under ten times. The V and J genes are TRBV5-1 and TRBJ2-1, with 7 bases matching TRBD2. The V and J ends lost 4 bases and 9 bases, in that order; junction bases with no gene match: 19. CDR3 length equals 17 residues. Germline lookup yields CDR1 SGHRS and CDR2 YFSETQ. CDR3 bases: TGCGCCAGCAGCGACGTCGTAATCGGGGCGGGGGAGCGTGAGCAGTTCTTC. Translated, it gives CASSDVVIGAGEREQFF.

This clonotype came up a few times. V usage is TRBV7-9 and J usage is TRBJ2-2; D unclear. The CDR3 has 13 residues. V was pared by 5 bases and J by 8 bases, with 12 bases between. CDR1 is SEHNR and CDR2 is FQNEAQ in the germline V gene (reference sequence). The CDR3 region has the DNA TGTGCCAGCAGCCAAAGGAACTTAGGGGAGCTGTTTTTT. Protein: CASSQRNLGELFF.